The clone carrying this T cell receptor beta chain was seen a handful of times. One entry per CDR3 protein, called by TCRdb with MiXCR from the 5' RACE reads. The repertoire includes around 70,000 distinct CDR3 sequences, about 9% of them detected once, and about 14% sits in the top ten. This entry is derived from a study of early T cells in non-severe SARS-CoV-2 infection. The CDR3 is 14 residues long. The V segment lost 10 bases and the J segment 2 bases; nucleotides outside the gene matches: 7. Germline V gene data show CDR1 as LNHDA and CDR2 as SQIVND (reference sequence). This sequence originates from an adult who was a healthcare worker with PCR-confirmed SARS-CoV-2 infection or an uninfected control (not recorded which). The specimen was whole blood, collected at baseline. V gene TRBV19 combines with J gene TRBJ1-2; 10 bases align to TRBD1. In DNA, the CDR3 is TGTGCCACCCTCCCGGACAGGGGGAACTATGGCTACACCTTC. Translated, it gives CATLPDRGNYGYTF.